The 20 T cell receptor beta chains below all came from one sample that was sequenced in a study of blood T cell repertoires in COVID-19. Clones were read by immunoSEQ multiplex PCR, and TCRdb kept only the in-frame ones, dropping some. Here the sample spans more than 150,000 clones, around 80% being singletons. The sample taken for sequencing was peripheral blood. Receptors originate from an elderly woman with active or convalescent COVID-19.

In DNA, the CDR3 is TGCAGCGCCGGACAGGGCTGGAGAGATACGCAGTATTTT. As protein: CSAGQGWRDTQYF. This chain uses TRBV29-1 with TRBJ2-3, with TRBD1 identical over 8 bases. V was pared by 7 bases and J by 5 bases, with 8 bases of the junction left unmatched. This CDR3 contains 13 residues. Germline-derived CDR1 and CDR2 are SQVTM and ANQGSEA.

This sequence joins TRBV10-2 and TRBJ2-3; D may be TRBD2 (5 bases). Germline V gives CDR1 WSHSY, CDR2 SAAADI. V shed 7 bases and J shed 1 base, with 15 bases lying between them. The CDR3 extends over 15 amino acids. The CDR3 reads CASTKWRSGTDTQYF. The CDR3 DNA sequence: TGCGCCAGCACTAAGTGGAGGTCCGGCACAGATACGCAGTATTTT.

This chain connects TRBV9 to TRBJ2-2; D possibly corresponds to TRBD2 (7 bases). The CDR3 has 16 residues. Trimming took 4 bases from V and 1 from J, leaving 14 bases between them. Germline-derived CDR1 and CDR2 are SGDLS and YYNGEE. CDR3 coding DNA: TGTGCCAGCAGCCCCCGCGGGGGCATGAACACCGGGGAGCTGTTTTTT. It encodes CASSPRGGMNTGELFF.

This chain connects TRBV28 to TRBJ1-1; perhaps TRBD1 as D (6 bases). CDR1 is MDHEN and CDR2 is SYDVKM in the germline V gene. The CDR3 is 15 amino acids. Trimming left V 2 bases short and J 1 base short, with 11 bases between. CDR3 sequence: CASSLLAQGNTEAFF. CDR3 coding DNA: TGTGCCAGCAGTTTACTCGCACAGGGGAACACTGAAGCTTTCTTT. The full variable domain, its missing parts supplied by reference TRBV28 and TRBJ1-1, is DVKVTQSSRYLVKRTGEKVFLECVQDMDHENMFWYRQDPGLGLRLIYFSYDVKMKEKGDIPEGYSVSREKKERFSLILESASTNQTSMYLCASSLLAQGNTEAFFGQGTRLTVV.

The V gene is TRBV6-5, the J gene TRBJ1-2; TRBD1 aligns across 7 bases. The ends lost 8 bases at V and 0 bases at J; junction bases unmatched: 6. CDR1 and CDR2 from the germline V gene are MNHEY and SVGAGI. The CDR3 is 14 amino acids. CDR3 in amino acids: CASVPRGSNYGYTF. CDR3 coding DNA: TGTGCCAGCGTCCCCAGGGGGTCTAACTATGGCTACACCTTC.

V usage is TRBV14 and J usage is TRBJ2-7; 7 bases line up with TRBD2. This CDR3 is built from 16 residues. V lost 0 bases and J lost 2; bases outside the gene matches: 7. The germline gives CDR1 SGHDN, CDR2 FVKESK. The CDR3 here is CASSQDPRGGTYEQYF. As DNA, the CDR3 is TGTGCCAGCAGCCAAGATCCGCGCGGGGGAACCTACGAGCAGTACTTC.

The V gene is TRBV10-2, the J gene TRBJ1-2; D possibly corresponds to TRBD1 (6 bases). Trimming took 0 bases from V and 5 from J, leaving 16 bases between them. The germline CDR1 and CDR2 sequences are WSHSY and SAAADI. The CDR3 spans 16 residues. CDR3 DNA: TGCGCCAGCAGTGAGTCGGGGAGGGGGTCGAGGTATGGCTACACCTTC. This encodes CASSESGRGSRYGYTF.

The chain has TRBV11-2 and TRBJ2-5; 10 positions match TRBD1. This CDR3 comprises 15 residues. The germline V gene encodes CDR1 SGHAT and CDR2 FQNNGV. Trimming cost V 5 bases and J 5 bases; bases outside gene matches: 8. The CDR3 DNA is TGTGCCAGCAGCATCGGGACAGGGGATTGGGAGACCCAGTACTTC. Its translation is CASSIGTGDWETQYF.

The rearrangement links TRBV15 to TRBJ1-2; 7 positions match TRBD1. Trimming removed 4 bases from V and 4 bases from J; junction bases left unmatched: 15. The CDR3 has 17 amino acids. Germline V gene sequence: CDR1 LNHNV, CDR2 YYDKDF (reference sequence). In DNA, the CDR3 is TGTGCCACCAGCAATCTTCCACAGGGGCCGCGGGTCTATGGCTACACCTTC. It specifies CATSNLPQGPRVYGYTF.

This chain connects TRBV18 to TRBJ2-1, with TRBD1 identical over 9 bases. The CDR3 is 14 amino acids. J gave up 4 bases and V 6 bases, and 4 bases lay outside the gene matches. The germline V gene has CDR1 KGHSH and CDR2 LQKENI. This CDR3 reads CASSGTGIYNEQFF. Written as DNA, the CDR3 is TGTGCCAGCTCCGGGACAGGGATTTACAATGAGCAGTTCTTC.

This clone was observed at least ten times. The chain couples TRBV7-2 to TRBJ2-2; perhaps TRBD1 as D (6 bases). This CDR3 comprises 13 residues. Between the trimmed V and J ends, which lost 4 bases and 8 bases, there was a span of 11 bases. Germline CDR1 is SGHTA and CDR2 is FQGNSA. The CDR3: CASSSYRVGELFF. The CDR3 nucleotides are TGTGCCAGCAGCTCGTACAGGGTAGGGGAGCTGTTTTTT.

V gene TRBV12-3 or TRBV12-4 combines with J gene TRBJ2-3; unclear D gene. V was cut by 4 bases and J by 7 bases, with 6 bases left in between. The CDR3 is 11 residues long. CDR3 loop: CASSSLNTQYF. The DNA for the CDR3 is TGTGCCAGCAGTTCTCTAAATACGCAGTATTTT.

The rearrangement links TRBV6-5 to TRBJ2-3; D is perhaps TRBD1 (6 bases). Trimming cost V 2 bases and J 0 bases, with 12 bases left between them. The CDR3 extends over 16 amino acids. Germline loops: CDR1 MNHEY, CDR2 SVGAGI. The CDR3 sequence: CASSYQTGSSTDTQYF. In nucleotides, the CDR3 is TGTGCCAGCAGTTACCAAACAGGGTCTAGCACAGATACGCAGTATTTT.

This sequence joins TRBV7-2 and TRBJ2-7, with 11 nucleotides matching TRBD1. The J segment lost 2 bases and the V segment lost 4 bases, leaving 7 bases of the junction unmatched. Germline assignment: CDR1 SGHTA and CDR2 FQGNSA. The CDR3 runs 16 residues. CDR3 region: CASSWKGTGGAYEQYF. CDR3 DNA: TGTGCCAGCAGCTGGAAAGGGACAGGGGGGGCCTACGAGCAGTACTTC. The full variable domain, completed using reference TRBV7-2 and TRBJ2-7, is GAGVSQSPSNKVTEKGKDVELRCDPISGHTALYWYRQSLGQGLEFLIYFQGNSAPDKSGLPSDRFSAERTGGSVSTLTIQRTQQEDSAVYLCASSWKGTGGAYEQYFGPGTRLTVT.

This clone was counted a single time. Here the CDR3 reads CASSSQVFSYNEQFF. In DNA form, the CDR3 reads TGTGCCAGCAGCTCACAGGTATTTTCCTACAATGAGCAGTTCTTC. This sequence joins TRBV13 and TRBJ2-1; possible D gene TRBD1, 5 bases. The CDR3 has 15 residues. Trimming took off 4 bases at V and 1 base at J, with 11 bases between the two ends. Germline-derived CDR1 and CDR2 are PRHDT and FYEKMQ (reference sequence).

This chain links TRBV10-3 with TRBJ2-2, with a weak D call TRBD1 (6 bases). Germline V lookup: CDR1 ENHRY, CDR2 SYGVKD. V lost 4 bases and J lost 2, with 8 bases in between. There are 14 residues in the CDR3. The CDR3: CAISGGQNTGELFF. Here the CDR3 DNA reads TGTGCCATCAGTGGGGGACAAAACACCGGGGAGCTGTTTTTT.

The chain employs TRBV3-1 (or the pseudogene TRBV3-2) and TRBJ2-3; 8 nucleotides align to TRBD2. Trimming at V came to 0 bases and at J to 2 bases, leaving 10 bases not matched to a gene. The CDR3 has 18 amino acids. Germline CDR1 is LGHDT and CDR2 is YNNKEL (reference sequence). CDR3 coding DNA: TGTGCCAGCAGCCAAGATCTAGCGAGCGGGGGCCTCACAGATACGCAGTATTTT. Translating it yields CASSQDLASGGLTDTQYF.

V and J are TRBV3-1 (or the pseudogene TRBV3-2) and TRBJ2-7, with D perhaps TRBD2 (5 bases). Germline V lookup: CDR1 LGHDT, CDR2 YNNKEL (reference sequence). CDR3 size: 16 residues. Trimming removed 3 bases from V and 8 bases from J, with 23 bases in between. The CDR3 nucleotides read TGTGCCAGCAGCCAGGCCGGACTCGCGGTACGTATGAAGCAGTACTTC. Encoded protein: CASSQAGLAVRMKQYF.

V and J are TRBV27 and TRBJ2-3, with 14 bases that match TRBD2. V lost 7 bases, J lost 2 bases, and 11 bases stayed unmatched. The CDR3 contains 18 residues. In germline, CDR1 is MNHEY, CDR2 SMNVEV (reference sequence). CDR3 amino acids: CASIPGTSGGETTDTQYF. The CDR3 DNA is TGTGCCAGCATCCCCGGGACTAGCGGGGGAGAAACCACAGATACGCAGTATTTT.

The chain couples TRBV24-1 to TRBJ2-1, with D possibly being TRBD2 (6 bases). V dropped 0 bases and J dropped 7 bases, with 12 bases sitting between them. The CDR3 spans 15 residues. Germline V lookup: CDR1 KGHDR, CDR2 SFDVKD. The CDR3 DNA is TGTGCCACCAGTGATTTGCTAGGGACTGGTAATGAGCAGTTCTTC. It encodes CATSDLLGTGNEQFF.